This TCR beta chain stems from a study of blood T cell repertoires in COVID-19. Source study methods: From reference gene primer amplification, estimates of nucleated cell counts were derived. The protocol was immunoSEQ multiplex PCR, while the TCRdb copy is restricted to in-frame clones and leaves out a portion. That table is the source of V, J and clone size, and D and trimming were worked out from the DNA. The top ten hold less than 5.5% of the sample, which has roughly 100,000 clones, approximately 92% seen once. Trimming pared 5 bases from V and 4 bases from J, leaving 14 bases between. The CDR3 has 15 amino acids. Germline CDR1 reads KGHDR; CDR2 reads SFDVKD.

Sequencing input: peripheral blood. The rearrangement joins TRBV24-1 to TRBJ2-1; maybe TRBD1 (6 bases). The clonotype comes from a man younger than 35 with acute or convalescent COVID-19. CDR3 region: CATSGTVRPYNEQFF. The CDR3 DNA is TGTGCCACCAGTGGGACAGTTAGACCGTACAATGAGCAGTTCTTC.